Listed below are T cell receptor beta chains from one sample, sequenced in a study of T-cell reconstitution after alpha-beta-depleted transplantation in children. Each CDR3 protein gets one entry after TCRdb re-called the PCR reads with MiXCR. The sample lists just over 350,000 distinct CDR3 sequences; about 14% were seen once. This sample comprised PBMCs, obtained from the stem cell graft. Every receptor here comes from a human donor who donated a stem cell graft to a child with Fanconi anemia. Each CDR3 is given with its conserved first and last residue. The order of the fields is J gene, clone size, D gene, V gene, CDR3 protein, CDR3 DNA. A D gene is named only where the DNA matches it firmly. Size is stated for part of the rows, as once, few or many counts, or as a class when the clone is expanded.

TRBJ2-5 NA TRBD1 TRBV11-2 CASSAYRGLVETQYF TGTGCCAGCAGCGCTTACAGGGGGCTAGTAGAGACCCAGTACTTC
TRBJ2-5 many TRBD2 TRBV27 CASSLSALAGEETQYF TGTGCCAGCAGTTTATCAGCCCTAGCGGGGGAAGAGACCCAGTACTTC
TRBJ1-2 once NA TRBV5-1 CASSFSSDNYGYTF TGCGCCAGCAGCTTCTCAAGTGATAACTATGGCTACACCTTC
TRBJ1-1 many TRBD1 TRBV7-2 CASSLGDSEAFF TGTGCCAGCAGCTTAGGGGACAGTGAAGCTTTCTTT
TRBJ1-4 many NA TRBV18 CASSPFDSLNEKLFF TGTGCCAGCTCACCATTTGACAGCCTGAATGAAAAACTGTTTTTT
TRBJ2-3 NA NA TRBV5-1 CASKAQGLNTDTQYF TGCGCCAGCAAAGCACAGGGACTAAACACAGATACGCAGTATTTT
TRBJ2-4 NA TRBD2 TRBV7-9 CASSPLGGGLAKNIQYF TGTGCCAGCAGCCCCCTTGGCGGGGGATTAGCCAAAAACATTCAGTACTTC
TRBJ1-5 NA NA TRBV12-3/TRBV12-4 CASSPRTVSNQPQHF TGTGCCAGCAGTCCCAGGACAGTAAGCAATCAGCCCCAGCATTTT
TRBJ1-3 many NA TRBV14 CASSSTGNTIYF TGTGCCAGCAGCTCAACTGGAAACACCATATATTTT
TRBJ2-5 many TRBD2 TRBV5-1 CASSPGGTQETQYF TGCGCCAGCAGCCCCGGGGGGACTCAAGAGACCCAGTACTTC
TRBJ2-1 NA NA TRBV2 CASSGQGSLNEQFF TGTGCCAGCAGTGGGCAGGGGAGTTTAAATGAGCAGTTCTTC
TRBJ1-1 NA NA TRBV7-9 CASSLEVQGTEAFF TGTGCCAGCAGCTTAGAGGTGCAGGGCACTGAAGCTTTCTTT